These 29 T cell receptor beta chains originate from one sample sequenced in a study of molecular identifiers for immune sequencing clone quantification. TCRdb analysed the PCR reads with MiXCR anew, one entry per CDR3 protein. The data contain tens of thousands of distinct CDR3 sequences, approximately 18% of them singletons. The sequencing sample was made of naive CD8+ T cells from blood, with Jurkat cell RNA spiked in. As for subset: FACS-sorted CD8+CD4-CCR7+CD45RA+ naive T cells. The source is a human donor in good health. Some libraries in this study had Jurkat cell RNA spiked in.

This clonotype was found many times. The V and J genes are TRBV9 and TRBJ2-7; D is uncertain. The V gene lost 4 bases and the J gene lost 0 bases, with 14 bases spanning the gap. Germline values: CDR1 SGDLS, CDR2 YYNGEE. The CDR3 has 15 amino acids. The CDR3 here is CASSLAPGGSYEQYF. CDR3 bases: TGTGCCAGCAGCTTGGCCCCAGGTGGCTCCTACGAGCAGTACTTC.

This clonotype was seen at least ten times. V and J are TRBV7-8 and TRBJ2-1; 11 positions agree with TRBD2. The germline V gene has CDR1 SGHVS and CDR2 FQNEAQ. This CDR3 spans 17 amino acids. V gave up 4 bases and J gave up 0 bases; unmatched junction bases: 5. The CDR3 DNA follows: TGTGCCAGCAGCTACGGGACTAGCGGTAGCTCCTACAATGAGCAGTTCTTC. This codes for CASSYGTSGSSYNEQFF.

This clonotype was recorded at least ten times. The rearrangement links TRBV11-2 to TRBJ1-2, with a tentative D call TRBD1 (5 bases). V gave up 3 bases and J gave up 2 bases, with 13 bases separating them. The germline V gene has CDR1 SGHAT and CDR2 FQNNGV. The CDR3 contains 15 residues. The CDR3 is CASSFRDPANYGYTF. CDR3 nucleotides: TGTGCCAGCAGCTTTCGGGACCCGGCGAACTATGGCTACACCTTC.

This clonotype was detected many times. V gene TRBV6-6 combines with J gene TRBJ2-3; D ambiguous. Between the trimmed V and J ends, which lost 0 bases and 2 bases, there was a span of 12 bases. CDR1 is MNHNY and CDR2 is SVGAGI in the germline V gene (reference sequence). The CDR3 spans 16 residues. In nucleotides, the CDR3 is TGTGCCAGCAGTTACTCTAGTGGCCAGCTCACAGATACGCAGTATTTT. It is translated as CASSYSSGQLTDTQYF.

This clonotype was counted between two and nine times. The chain carries TRBV19 and TRBJ2-7, with 11 bases matching TRBD2. The CDR3 is 13 amino acids. The V gene's germline CDR1 is LNHDA and CDR2 SQIVND (reference sequence). V shed 11 bases and J 3 bases; nucleotides not matched to a gene: 6. The CDR3 nucleotides read TGTGCCTGTACTACTAGCGGGAGCTACGAGCAGTACTTC. Protein product: CACTTSGSYEQYF.

A few counts support this clonotype. This chain connects TRBV27 to TRBJ2-1; 8 nucleotides align to TRBD1. This CDR3 is 14 amino acids long. The V gene's germline CDR1 is MNHEY and CDR2 SMNVEV (reference sequence). Trimming at V came to 3 bases and at J to 6 bases, leaving 4 bases not matched to a gene. The CDR3 spells CASSLDRALNEQFF. The CDR3 DNA is TGTGCCAGCAGTTTGGACAGGGCTCTCAATGAGCAGTTCTTC.

The gene calls are TRBV27 and TRBJ2-7, with a possible D match to TRBD1 (6 bases). The V gene lost 8 bases and the J gene lost 3 bases, with 14 bases spanning the gap. Germline V lookup: CDR1 MNHEY, CDR2 SMNVEV (reference sequence). The CDR3 length is 13 residues. CDR3 nucleotides: TGTGCCAGCGCGGTACAGGGTTACTACGAGCAGTACTTC. Its protein is CASAVQGYYEQYF.

This clonotype showed up many times. This chain links TRBV27 with TRBJ1-2; no definite D call. V was cut by 7 bases and J by 4 bases, with 13 bases left in between. The CDR3 is 13 amino acids. Germline CDR1 reads MNHEY; CDR2 reads SMNVEV (reference sequence). The CDR3 protein is CASMMGSGYGYTF. For the CDR3, the DNA is TGTGCCAGCATGATGGGTTCGGGCTATGGCTACACCTTC.

The table lists this clonotype with many counts. The chain employs TRBV2 and TRBJ2-7; 10 bases fit TRBD1. Germline CDR1 reads SNHLY; CDR2 reads FYNNEI. The CDR3 is 13 residues long. V dropped 9 bases and J dropped 6; count of bases not matched to a gene: 8. CDR3 coding DNA: TGTGCCAGTAAGACAGGGGGCTGGGTCGAGCAGTACTTC. As protein: CASKTGGWVEQYF.

Note on this clonotype: A read error may be the cause here, since a much bigger clone is one base away. This sequence joins TRBV4-1 and TRBJ2-1, with 13 bases identical to TRBD2. The CDR3 runs to 16 residues. Germline lookup yields CDR1 MGHRA and CDR2 YSYEKL. The junction had 7 bases not matched to a gene; V was cut back by 3 bases and J by 8 bases. CDR3 sequence (DNA): TGCGCCAGCAGCCATGTCGGACTAGCGGGAGACGATGAGCAGTTCTTC. It specifies CASSHVGLAGDDEQFF.

V gene TRBV11-2 combines with J gene TRBJ2-5; D is unclear. With 5 bases removed from V and 3 bases from J, the gap between germline ends came to 16 bases. The CDR3 loop spans 15 amino acids. Germline V CDR1 and CDR2: SGHAT, FQNNGV. The chain's CDR3 is CASSPPDLNKETQYF. The DNA of the CDR3 is TGTGCCAGCAGCCCCCCGGATCTTAACAAAGAGACCCAGTACTTC.

This clonotype was counted at least ten times. V is TRBV5-5 and J is TRBJ2-7, with 8 bases that match TRBD2. CDR3 length: 15 residues. Trimming cost V 2 bases and J 6 bases; bases outside gene matches: 10. Germline CDR1 and CDR2: SGHKS and YYEKEE (reference sequence). The CDR3 spells CASSFYGTRPSEQYF. The CDR3 DNA follows: TGTGCCAGCAGCTTTTATGGGACTAGACCTTCCGAGCAGTACTTC.

The table lists this clonotype with many counts. The rearrangement uses TRBV6-2 or TRBV6-3 and TRBJ2-1; possible D gene TRBD2, 5 bases. Germline V CDR1 and CDR2: MNHEY, SVGEGT. The V end was cut by 5 bases, the J end by 0 bases, with 14 bases between. The CDR3 length is 16 residues. Here the CDR3 reads CASSNDYIGSYNEQFF. The CDR3 DNA reads as TGTGCCAGCAGTAATGACTACATCGGCTCCTACAATGAGCAGTTCTTC.

The sample holds many counts of this clonotype. The V gene is TRBV4-2, the J gene TRBJ1-2; maybe TRBD1 (5 bases). The CDR3 runs to 17 residues. V lost 0 bases, J lost 4 bases, and 18 bases lay in between. From germline, CDR1 is LGHNA and CDR2 YNFKEQ. The chain's CDR3 is CASSQEYLADRPYGYTF. Written as DNA, the CDR3 is TGTGCCAGCAGCCAAGAATATTTGGCCGACAGACCCTATGGCTACACCTTC.

This clonotype showed up many times. This sequence joins TRBV19 and TRBJ2-2, with D hard to call. The CDR3 has 13 residues. From germline, CDR1 is LNHDA and CDR2 SQIVND (reference sequence). Trimming shortened V by 1 base and J by 4 bases, and 4 bases separated the two germline ends. In DNA, the CDR3 is TGTGCCAGTAGTATAGCGAGCACCGGGGAGCTGTTTTTT. It specifies CASSIASTGELFF. The full variable domain, in which reference TRBV19 and TRBJ2-2 provide the parts outside the CDR3, is DGGITQSPKYLFRKEGQNVTLSCEQNLNHDAMYWYRQDPGQGLRLIYYSQIVNDFQKGDIAEGYSVSREKKESFPLTVTSAQKNPTAFYLCASSIASTGELFFGEGSRLTVL.

This clonotype was seen at least ten times. The rearrangement uses TRBV7-2 and TRBJ2-3; the match to TRBD1 covers 9 bases. CDR3 length equals 19 residues. The V gene end was trimmed by 5 bases and the J gene end by 0 bases; junction bases not matched to a gene: 15. Germline assignment: CDR1 SGHTA and CDR2 FQGNSA. The CDR3 bases are TGTGCCAGCAGCCTCACCGGGACAGGGATGATATTTAGCACAGATACGCAGTATTTT. Protein: CASSLTGTGMIFSTDTQYF. Full variable domain (outside the CDR3, taken from reference TRBV7-2 and TRBJ2-3): GAGVSQSPSNKVTEKGKDVELRCDPISGHTALYWYRQSLGQGLEFLIYFQGNSAPDKSGLPSDRFSAERTGGSVSTLTIQRTQQEDSAVYLCASSLTGTGMIFSTDTQYFGPGTRLTVL.

This clonotype was seen many times. The chain recombines TRBV5-5 with TRBJ1-1; D call uncertain. Germline assignment: CDR1 SGHKS and CDR2 YYEKEE (reference sequence). CDR3 length: 13 amino acids. Trimming stripped 5 bases from V and 3 bases from J, with 11 bases between. CDR3 sequence reads: CASSPWLYTEAFF. As DNA, the CDR3 is TGTGCCAGCAGTCCCTGGTTGTACACTGAAGCTTTCTTT.

This clonotype was seen at least ten times. This sequence joins TRBV7-2 and TRBJ2-3, with 8 bases that match TRBD2. CDR3 length equals 14 residues. From germline, CDR1 is SGHTA and CDR2 FQGNSA. V trimming: 10 bases; J trimming: 7 bases; junction bases outside the gene matches: 13. In DNA form, the CDR3 reads TGTGCCACCAACTCAGCGGGAGTCGTGAATACGCAGTATTTT. Protein: CATNSAGVVNTQYF.

Notes on this clonotype: An end of the junction does not agree with germline; a read error may underlie this. The chain employs TRBV20-1 and TRBJ2-3; 7 nucleotides agree with TRBD2. The length of the CDR3 is 16 residues. CDR1 DFQATT and CDR2 SNEGSKA come from the germline V gene (reference sequence). CDR3 region: CSARSRSGPSTVTQYF. The CDR3 DNA reads as TGCAGTGCTAGATCTCGTAGCGGGCCCAGCACAGTTACGCAGTATTTT.

This clonotype was found many times. The chain carries TRBV23-1 and TRBJ1-2; TRBD1 aligns across 7 bases. TRBV23-1 belongs to the ORF category, with a function that is uncertain. There are 23 residues in the CDR3. J was trimmed by 4 bases and V by 1 base; bases with no gene match: 30. Here the CDR3 DNA reads TGCGCCAGCAGTCAATTTGGGGGGGAGTTCGGCGGACCTACAGGGGCTACCGGCTATGGCTACACCTTC. Translating gives CASSQFGGEFGGPTGATGYGYTF.

V and J are TRBV30 and TRBJ1-3, with 7 bases identical to TRBD1. There are 14 residues in the CDR3. Germline CDR1 is GTSNPN and CDR2 is SVGIG (reference sequence). Unmatched junction bases numbered 4, after V lost 5 bases and J lost 0 bases. CDR3 DNA sequence: TGTGCCTGGGTTGGGACAGTCTCTGGAAACACCATATATTTT. Translating it yields CAWVGTVSGNTIYF. Full variable domain (outside the CDR3, taken from reference TRBV30 and TRBJ1-3): SQTIHQWPATLVQPVGSPLSLECTVEGTSNPNLYWYRQAAGRGLQLLFYSVGIGQISSEVPQNLSASRPQDRQFILSSKKLLLSDSGFYLCAWVGTVSGNTIYFGEGSWLTVV.

This clonotype was counted between two and nine times. J is TRBJ2-2 and V is TRBV20-1; no definite D call. CDR1 DFQATT and CDR2 SNEGSKA come from the germline V gene (reference sequence). Trimming shortened V by 3 bases and J by 7 bases, and 6 bases separated the two germline ends. This CDR3 comprises 11 residues. Here the CDR3 reads CSASAFGELFF. The CDR3 nucleotides read TGCAGTGCTAGTGCGTTCGGGGAGCTGTTTTTT.

This clonotype came up many times. J is TRBJ2-7 and V is TRBV7-2; weak D call: TRBD2 (6 bases). Per germline, CDR1 SGHTA and CDR2 FQGNSA. V was trimmed by 5 bases and J by 2 bases, leaving 13 bases between them. This CDR3 is built from 14 residues. The CDR3 sequence: CASSMGLLPYEQYF. The CDR3 DNA reads TGTGCCAGCAGCATGGGACTCCTCCCCTACGAGCAGTACTTC.

Details on this clonotype: Being one base from a much bigger clone, this may be a read error. V is TRBV7-6 and J is TRBJ1-1, with D possibly being TRBD1 (6 bases). The germline V gene has CDR1 SGHVS and CDR2 FNYEAQ. The CDR3 loop spans 15 amino acids. CDR3 protein: CASSLAGGLNTGAFF. CDR3 nucleotides: TGTGCCAGCAGCTTAGCGGGGGGGCTGAACACTGGAGCTTTCTTT.

This clonotype was seen many times. The chain uses TRBV6-5 and TRBJ2-7; the D is unclear. V lost 6 bases to trimming and J lost 3 bases, with 9 bases between them. This CDR3 is 12 amino acids long. Germline CDR1 is MNHEY and CDR2 is SVGAGI. CDR3 amino acids: CASRDELYEQYF. CDR3 bases: TGTGCCAGCAGGGACGAGCTCTACGAGCAGTACTTC.

This clonotype was counted many times. The chain carries TRBV7-2 and TRBJ2-5, with no clear D. Trimming removed 5 bases at V and 0 bases at J, with 7 bases between. From germline, CDR1 is SGHTA and CDR2 FQGNSA. This CDR3 has 13 residues. The CDR3 loop reads CASSLRYQETQYF. The CDR3 DNA is TGTGCCAGCAGCCTGAGGTACCAAGAGACCCAGTACTTC.

In this sample, this clonotype turned up many times. The chain employs TRBV24-1 and TRBJ1-5; 7 bases match TRBD1. From germline, CDR1 is KGHDR and CDR2 SFDVKD. V lost 7 bases to trimming and J lost 5 bases; unmatched junction nucleotides: 10. The CDR3 length is 15 residues. The DNA of the CDR3 is TGTGCCACCAGCCTCACAGGGGTGGGGGATCAGCCCCAGCATTTT. Encoded protein: CATSLTGVGDQPQHF.

The table lists this clonotype with many counts. The genes are TRBV27 and TRBJ2-1; 10 bases fit TRBD2. The CDR3 runs to 15 residues. The V segment lost 2 bases and the J segment 4 bases; nucleotides outside the gene matches: 2. CDR1 is MNHEY, CDR2 SMNVEV, per germline (reference sequence). The CDR3 sequence is CASSLGAGGYNEQFF. Here the CDR3 DNA reads TGTGCCAGCAGTTTAGGAGCGGGAGGGTACAATGAGCAGTTCTTC.

The chain joins TRBV7-8 to TRBJ2-3; 8 bases map to TRBD2. From germline, CDR1 is SGHVS and CDR2 FQNEAQ. CDR3 size: 13 residues. The J segment lost 9 bases and the V segment lost 4 bases, leaving 6 bases of the junction unmatched. This CDR3 is CASSSRGGVTQYF. As DNA, the CDR3 is TGTGCCAGCAGCTCTCGGGGGGGGGTAACGCAGTATTTT.